The T cell receptor (beta chain) under discussion was sequenced for a study of blood T cell repertoires in COVID-19. Background on the study: Acute and convalescent COVID-19 specimens originated in the United States, Italy and Spain. In each case, the material was cDNA or gDNA derived from T cells, B-cell-depleted T cells, or PBMCs.

Measured with immunoSEQ multiplex PCR; TCRdb has only the in-frame clones, and not every one. The sample carries roughly 84,000 clones, approximately 81% recorded once. The source of this sequence is a woman older than 75 with acute or convalescent COVID-19. The sequenced material came from peripheral blood.

DNA for the CDR3: TGTGCCAGCAGTTTAGGGGCGGCGAGCAATCAGCCCCAGCATTTT. Translating it yields CASSLGAASNQPQHF. The chain combines TRBV2 with TRBJ1-5, with D perhaps TRBD1 (5 bases). Germline V gene data show CDR1 as SNHLY and CDR2 as FYNNEI. V shed 5 bases and J shed 1 base, with 12 bases lying between them. The CDR3 runs to 15 residues.